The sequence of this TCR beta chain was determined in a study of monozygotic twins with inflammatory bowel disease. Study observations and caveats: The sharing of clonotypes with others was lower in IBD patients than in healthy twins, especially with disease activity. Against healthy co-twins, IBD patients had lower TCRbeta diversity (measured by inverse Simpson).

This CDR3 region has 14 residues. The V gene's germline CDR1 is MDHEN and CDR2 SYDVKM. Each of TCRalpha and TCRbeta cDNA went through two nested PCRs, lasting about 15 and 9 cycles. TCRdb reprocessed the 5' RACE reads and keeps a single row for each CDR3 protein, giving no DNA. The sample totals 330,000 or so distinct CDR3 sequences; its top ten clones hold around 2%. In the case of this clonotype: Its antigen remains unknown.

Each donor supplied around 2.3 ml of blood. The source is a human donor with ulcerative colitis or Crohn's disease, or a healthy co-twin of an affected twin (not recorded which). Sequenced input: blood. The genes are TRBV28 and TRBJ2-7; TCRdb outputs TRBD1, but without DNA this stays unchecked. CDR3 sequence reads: CASRQGAENGEQYF.